These 10 T cell receptor beta chains came from one sample sequenced in a study of early T cells in non-severe SARS-CoV-2 infection. A single record per CDR3 protein comes from TCRdb applying MiXCR to the 5' RACE reads. The sample gives approximately 71,000 distinct CDR3 sequences, around 12% of which show up once; about 2.5% is in the top ten. Sample: whole blood, taken at baseline. These receptors came from an adult who was a healthcare worker with PCR-confirmed SARS-CoV-2 infection or an uninfected control (not recorded which).

The genes are TRBV6-5 and TRBJ1-3, with D possibly matching TRBD1 (6 bases). CDR3 length: 15 residues. Between the trimmed V and J ends, which lost 6 bases and 2 bases, there was a span of 14 bases. The germline V gene has CDR1 MNHEY and CDR2 SVGAGI. As DNA, the CDR3 is TGTGCCAGCAGGACAACAGGGCACCCTGGAAACACCATATATTTT. Protein sequence: CASRTTGHPGNTIYF.

The chain uses TRBV28 and TRBJ1-5; 8 bases match TRBD1. The CDR3 extends over 15 amino acids. Germline V gene data show CDR1 as MDHEN and CDR2 as SYDVKM. V shed 6 bases and J 2 bases; nucleotides not matched to a gene: 6. The CDR3 here is CASSWGQAGNQPQHF. In nucleotides, the CDR3 is TGTGCCAGCAGCTGGGGACAGGCCGGCAATCAGCCCCAGCATTTT.

The J gene is TRBJ1-2, the V gene TRBV12-3 or TRBV12-4; the D is unclear. The CDR3 contains 13 residues. The ends were cut back, 3 bases at V and 3 bases at J, with 8 bases in the middle. The CDR3 loop is CASSFERDYGYTF. The CDR3 nucleotides read TGTGCCAGCAGTTTCGAAAGGGACTATGGCTACACCTTC.

The chain couples TRBV27 to TRBJ2-2; D call uncertain. Germline CDR1 reads MNHEY; CDR2 reads SMNVEV (reference sequence). With 5 bases removed from V and 5 bases from J, the gap between germline ends came to 9 bases. This CDR3 comprises 13 residues. The CDR3 spells CASSPERTGELFF. The CDR3 nucleotides are TGTGCCAGCAGTCCCGAAAGGACCGGGGAGCTGTTTTTT.

This clonotype has only a few counts. The rearrangement links TRBV15 to TRBJ1-1; 8 bases align to TRBD1. This CDR3 has 14 residues. The germline CDR1 and CDR2 sequences are LNHNV and YYDKDF (reference sequence). The V and J ends lost 9 bases and 3 bases, in that order; junction bases with no gene match: 9. The CDR3 bases are TGTGCCACTAGGACGAGGGACAGGTACACTGAAGCTTTCTTT. It is translated as CATRTRDRYTEAFF.

This clonotype was seen at least ten times. The chain recombines TRBV12-3 or TRBV12-4 with TRBJ2-7; possibly TRBD1 or TRBD2 for D (5 bases each). Trimming cost V 3 bases and J 6 bases, with 15 bases left between them. The CDR3 is 14 residues long. The CDR3 region is CASSFSGTLGEQYF. CDR3 in DNA: TGTGCCAGCAGTTTTTCGGGGACCCTGGGCGAGCAGTACTTC.

This chain joins TRBV20-1 and TRBJ2-3, with D uncertain. CDR1 is DFQATT and CDR2 is SNEGSKA in the germline V gene (reference sequence). The CDR3 contains 13 residues. Trimming cost V 3 bases and J 0 bases, with 7 bases left between them. CDR3 region: CSASRGSTDTQYF. The CDR3 DNA reads as TGCAGTGCTAGTCGTGGGAGCACAGATACGCAGTATTTT.

The table lists this clonotype with many counts. The chain has TRBV11-2 and TRBJ1-2; unclear D gene. V lost 5 bases, J lost 5 bases, and 15 bases lay in between. Per germline, CDR1 SGHAT and CDR2 FQNNGV. CDR3 length: 14 amino acids. This CDR3 reads CASSLRTVLYGYTF. The CDR3 region has the DNA TGTGCCAGCAGCCTCCGTACGGTATTATATGGCTACACCTTC.

The chain carries TRBV25-1 and TRBJ2-1; 9 bases align to TRBD2. Germline values: CDR1 MGHDK, CDR2 SYGVNS. V trimming: 4 bases; J trimming: 7 bases; junction bases outside the gene matches: 8. This CDR3 comprises 15 residues. CDR3 bases: TGTGCCAGCAGTGGAGTTAAGCGGGGGGAGAATGAGCAGTTCTTC. It yields the protein CASSGVKRGENEQFF.

This clonotype appeared many times. The chain links TRBV4-3 to TRBJ2-2; 11 nucleotides align to TRBD2. The CDR3 is made up of 17 amino acids. V trimming: 0 bases; J trimming: 4 bases; junction bases outside the gene matches: 4. Germline CDR1 is LGHNA and CDR2 is YSLEER. The CDR3 protein is CASSQDRLAGFTGELFF. In nucleotides, the CDR3 is TGCGCCAGCAGCCAAGATCGACTAGCGGGGTTCACCGGGGAGCTGTTTTTT.